This T cell receptor beta chain was obtained from a study of T-cell reconstitution after alpha-beta-depleted transplantation in children. The authors prepared the TCRbeta library with unique molecular identifiers. One entry per CDR3 protein results from TCRdb running MiXCR on the PCR reads. The sample contains fewer than 550,000 distinct CDR3 sequences, 10% of which appear only once. The germline V gene encodes CDR1 SGHRS and CDR2 YFSETQ. The V segment lost 9 bases and the J segment 4 bases; nucleotides outside the gene matches: 12. This CDR3 is 14 amino acids long. This clonotype was counted between two and nine times.

The rearrangement joins TRBV5-1 to TRBJ1-2, with 7 bases matching TRBD1. The origin of this receptor is a child aged 2 to 10 with inherited bone marrow failure, due to receive a stem cell transplant. The sample was PBMCs, taken before TCRalphabeta/CD19-depleted stem cell transplant. CDR3 residues: CATTQGESAYGYTF. Written as DNA, the CDR3 is TGCGCCACCACCCAGGGGGAGTCCGCCTATGGCTACACCTTC. The full variable domain, in which reference TRBV5-1 and TRBJ1-2 provide the parts outside the CDR3, is KAGVTQTPRYLIKTRGQQVTLSCSPISGHRSVSWYQQTPGQGLQFLFEYFSETQRNKGNFPGRFSGRQFSNSRSEMNVSTLELGDSALYLCATTQGESAYGYTFGSGTRLTVV.